These 8 T cell receptor beta chains share one sample of origin, sequenced in a study of tissue T cells after allogeneic stem cell transplantation. Time point: mouse harvest day 7 after allogeneic transplant. The graft held 10^6 splenic CD5+ T cells and 10^7 T-cell-depleted bone marrow cells. The data were produced by immunoSEQ multiplex PCR, yet TCRdb's version contains in-frame clones alone and is incomplete. Among some 1,900 clones, approximately 59% were seen once, and the ten largest hold around 11%. Sequenced: liver tissue. The receptors derive from a female BALB/c mouse given C57BL/6 T cells with graft-versus-host disease after an allogeneic hematopoietic cell transplant.

Notes on this clone: The listed genes are named as in mouse. The observed sequence ends 1 residue before the CDR3 terminus, with the missing tail filled in from the germline J gene. This chain links TRBV2 with TRBJ2-1; D may be TRBD2 (5 bases). Germline CDR1 reads LGHNA; CDR2 reads YSYQKL. Trimming pared 0 bases from V and 1 base from J, leaving 7 bases between. CDR3 length equals 15 residues. CDR3 sequence: CASSQDGVNYAEQFF. CDR3 bases read: TGTGCCAGCAGCCAAGATGGGGTCAACTATGCTGAGCAGTTC.

With respect to this clone: The gene names given are mouse names. The DNA ends 1 residue before the CDR3 does, and the rest of the CDR3 is filled in from the germline J gene. The chain couples TRBV23 to TRBJ1-4. The CDR3 covers 14 residues. The germline V gene encodes CDR1 KGHTA and CDR2 FQNQQP. The CDR3 region is CSSSQSRHHERLFF. The DNA read from the CDR3 is TGCTCCAGCAGTCAATCGAGGCACCACGAAAGATTATTT.

This clone has only a few counts. The genes are named according to mouse. The read stops 1 residue short of the end of the CDR3; the missing end is completed from the germline J gene. The chain has TRBV16 and TRBJ2-7; 9 nucleotides agree with TRBD1. In germline, CDR1 is SGHSA, CDR2 FRNQAP. The CDR3 sequence is 14 residues long. V was pared by 0 bases and J by 7 bases, with 4 bases of the junction left unmatched. CDR3 DNA, as far as it was read: TGTGCAAGCAGCTTAGAAGGGGACAGGGACGAACAGTAC. Its translation: CASSLEGDRDEQY. The entire CDR3 is CASSLEGDRDEQYF.

In this sample, this clone turned up a few times. Germline and genes here are mouse. The CDR3 end lies 1 residue beyond the end of the read and is filled in from the germline J gene. This chain uses TRBV5 with TRBJ2-7; 9 positions agree with TRBD2. J lost 3 bases, V lost 1 base, and 4 bases had no gene match. Germline CDR1 and CDR2: LGHNA and YNLKQL (reference sequence). This CDR3 contains 15 residues. Partial CDR3 DNA: TGTGCCAGCAGCCAAGCGGACTGGGGTTTCTATGAACAGTAC. Protein product: CASSQADWGFYEQY. The whole CDR3 reads CASSQADWGFYEQYF.

This clone showed up just once. The gene names here belong to mouse. The DNA ends 1 residue before the CDR3 does, and the rest of the CDR3 is filled in from the germline J gene. The rearrangement links TRBV5 to TRBJ2-4; 8 bases map to TRBD2. With 3 bases clipped from V and 0 bases from J, the junction kept 2 bases outside the gene matches. Germline V gives CDR1 LGHNA, CDR2 YNLKQL (reference sequence). The CDR3 extends over 15 amino acids. The CDR3 DNA, read in part, is TGTGCCAGCAGCCAGCGACTGGGGAGTCAAAACACCTTGTAC. It yields the protein CASSQRLGSQNTLY. The full-length CDR3 reads as CASSQRLGSQNTLYF.

About this clone: Gene names refer to mouse genes. The read terminates 1 residue ahead of where the CDR3 ends, so the germline J gene completes it. This chain uses TRBV3 with TRBJ1-2, with D unresolved. Trimming removed 2 bases from V and 0 bases from J, with 1 base in between. Germline CDR1 SNHLY, CDR2 FYNGKV (reference sequence). CDR3 size: 12 residues. The CDR3 loop is CASSLSNSDYTF. The sequenced part of the CDR3 DNA is TGTGCCAGCAGCTTATCAAACTCCGACTACACC. Full variable domain (outside the CDR3, taken from reference TRBV3 and TRBJ1-2): GPKVLQIPSHQIIDMGQMVTLNCDPVSNHLYFYWYKQILGQQMEFLVNFYNGKVMEKSKLFKDQFSVERPDGSYFTLKIQPTALEDSAVYFCASSLSNSDYTFGSGTRLLVI.

Comments on this clone: Gene names are mouse gene names. The CDR3 end is not reached by the read, which stops 1 residue before it; the germline J gene fills it in. The J gene is TRBJ2-4, the V gene TRBV15; D not resolved. The CDR3 has 13 residues. The V and J ends lost 2 bases and 0 bases respectively, with 3 bases between them. Germline V gene sequence: CDR1 SGHND, CDR2 FRSKSL. This CDR3 reads CASSLHSQNTLYF. The covered CDR3 bases are TGTGCCAGCAGTTTACACAGTCAAAACACCTTGTAC.

A note on this clone: The genes are named according to mouse. The read is 1 residue too short to cover the CDR3 end, so that end is filled in from the germline J gene. J is TRBJ1-3 and V is TRBV26; the D gene is possibly TRBD1 (5 bases). Germline loops: CDR1 KGHPV, CDR2 FQNQEV (reference sequence). V was clipped by 2 bases and J by 0 bases, with 5 bases between them. The CDR3 has 14 residues. CDR3 bases read: TGTGCCAGCAGTCTGGACAGTTCTGGAAATACGCTCTAT. Its protein is CASSLDSSGNTLY. The whole CDR3 protein reads CASSLDSSGNTLYF.